These 5 T cell receptor beta chains were sequenced from one sample in a study of cytomegalovirus exposure and HLA in healthy donors. In the PCR, 60 Vbeta and 13 Jbeta primers were used. The protocol was immunoSEQ multiplex PCR, while the TCRdb copy is restricted to in-frame clones and leaves out a portion. The repertoire holds some 160,000 clones, 60% to 80% seen once, with under 1.5% in the top ten. Specimen: PBMCs. Receptors were obtained from a male donor in good health and CMV-seronegative.

CDR3 bases: TGTGCCAGCAGCCGACAGGGGAGAACTAGCGGGATGGGCGGGGAGCTGTTTTTT. Translating it yields CASSRQGRTSGMGGELFF. V and J are TRBV25-1 and TRBJ2-2; 10 bases match TRBD2. V lost 6 bases and J lost 7; bases outside the gene matches: 17. CDR1 MGHDK and CDR2 SYGVNS come from the germline V gene. The CDR3 loop spans 18 amino acids.

This CDR3 is CASSSLAGETQYF. CDR3 bases: TGCGCCAGCAGCTCGCTAGCGGGAGAGACCCAGTACTTC. The gene calls are TRBV5-1 and TRBJ2-5; the match to TRBD2 covers 8 bases. J was trimmed by 4 bases and V by 3 bases; bases with no gene match: 2. Germline assignment: CDR1 SGHRS and CDR2 YFSETQ. This CDR3 is 13 amino acids long. Full variable domain (rest looked up from reference TRBV5-1 and TRBJ2-5): KAGVTQTPRYLIKTRGQQVTLSCSPISGHRSVSWYQQTPGQGLQFLFEYFSETQRNKGNFPGRFSGRQFSNSRSEMNVSTLELGDSALYLCASSSLAGETQYFGPGTRLLVL.

For the CDR3, the DNA is TGTGCCAGCAGCCAACGGAGCGGGGGGTACAATGAGCAGTTCTTC. Encoded protein: CASSQRSGGYNEQFF. This chain links TRBV14 with TRBJ2-1, with TRBD2 matching 9 bases. This CDR3 has 15 amino acids. Germline lookup yields CDR1 SGHDN and CDR2 FVKESK. The junction had 3 bases not matched to a gene; V was cut back by 2 bases and J by 4 bases.

This clone has more than one count but fewer than ten. The rearrangement joins TRBV28 to TRBJ2-2; D uncertain. The ends were cut back, 5 bases at V and 4 bases at J, with 8 bases in the middle. This CDR3 spans 13 amino acids. Germline V lookup: CDR1 MDHEN, CDR2 SYDVKM. The CDR3, as DNA: TGTGCCAGCAGTCGAGGCTTCACCGGGGAGCTGTTTTTT. Translation gives CASSRGFTGELFF.

The chain couples TRBV5-1 to TRBJ2-3; no firm D call. The CDR3 contains 11 residues. V dropped 0 bases and J dropped 7 bases, with 3 bases sitting between them. Germline lookup yields CDR1 SGHRS and CDR2 YFSETQ. The CDR3 DNA reads TGCGCCAGCAGCTTGGACAATACGCAGTATTTT. This codes for CASSLDNTQYF.